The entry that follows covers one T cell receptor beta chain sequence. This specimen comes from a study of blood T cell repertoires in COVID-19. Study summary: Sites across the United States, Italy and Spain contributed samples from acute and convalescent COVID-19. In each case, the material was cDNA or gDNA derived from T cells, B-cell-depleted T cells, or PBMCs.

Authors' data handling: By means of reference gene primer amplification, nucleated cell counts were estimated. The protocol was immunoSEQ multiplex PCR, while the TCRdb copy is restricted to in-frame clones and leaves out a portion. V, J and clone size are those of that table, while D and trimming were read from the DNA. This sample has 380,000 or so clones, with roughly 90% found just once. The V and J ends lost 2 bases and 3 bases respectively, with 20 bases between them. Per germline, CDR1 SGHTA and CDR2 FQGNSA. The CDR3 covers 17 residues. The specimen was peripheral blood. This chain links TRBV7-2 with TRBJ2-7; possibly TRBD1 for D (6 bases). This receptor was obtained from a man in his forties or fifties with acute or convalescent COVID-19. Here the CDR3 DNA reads TGTGCCAGCAGCTTAACCGGGGTCCAAGGGGGTTTCTACGAGCAGTACTTC. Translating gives CASSLTGVQGGFYEQYF.